A selection of T cell receptor beta chains follows, all from one sample in a study of blood T cell repertoires in COVID-19. The protocol was immunoSEQ multiplex PCR, while the TCRdb copy is restricted to in-frame clones and leaves out a portion. Here the sample spans 75,000 to 95,000 clones, roughly nine tenths being singletons. Sample: peripheral blood. The receptors come from a woman aged 60-70 years with COVID-19, enrolled during active disease. CDR3s include the opening cysteine and the closing phenylalanine or tryptophan. Fields, in order: CDR3 DNA, CDR3 protein, D gene, J gene, V gene, clone size. The D gene is left open where the match is weak. The size entry is marked missing in some rows and otherwise reads once, few, many or a size class.

DNA: TGTGCCAGCAGCGCAACCGGGAGAGCCTACGAGCAGTACTTC; CDR3: CASSATGRAYEQYF; D: NA; J: TRBJ2-7; V: TRBV9; size: NA
DNA: TGTGCCAGTAGTGCACAGGGGTATCAGCCCCAGCATTTT; CDR3: CASSAQGYQPQHF; D: TRBD1; J: TRBJ1-5; V: TRBV19; size: NA
DNA: TGTGCCAGCAGTTATAGCGGGCCCGGGGAGCTGTTTTTT; CDR3: CASSYSGPGELFF; D: TRBD2; J: TRBJ2-2; V: TRBV12-3/TRBV12-4; size: once
DNA: TGTGCCAGCACCGAGGGGTGGACAGCCCCAGATACGCAGTATTTT; CDR3: CASTEGWTAPDTQYF; D: NA; J: TRBJ2-3; V: TRBV7-2; size: NA
DNA: TGCGCCAGCAGTGGTGGACAGGATGAAAAACTGTTTTTT; CDR3: CASSGGQDEKLFF; D: TRBD1; J: TRBJ1-4; V: TRBV5-1; size: NA
DNA: TGTGCCAGCAGTTTATCGGCAGTACCCAGCACAGATACGCAGTATTTT; CDR3: CASSLSAVPSTDTQYF; D: NA; J: TRBJ2-3; V: TRBV27; size: NA
DNA: TGTGCCACCAGCAGAGATTTTATGCGGGGACCTAACACTGAAGCTTTCTTT; CDR3: CATSRDFMRGPNTEAFF; D: NA; J: TRBJ1-1; V: TRBV15; size: once
DNA: TGTGCCACCAGCACCCGCGCAGGGTATCCCTACGAGCAGTACTTC; CDR3: CATSTRAGYPYEQYF; D: NA; J: TRBJ2-7; V: TRBV15; size: NA
DNA: TGTGCCAGCAGCACCGGGACTAGCCTCACTGAGCAGTTCTTC; CDR3: CASSTGTSLTEQFF; D: TRBD2; J: TRBJ2-1; V: TRBV7-7; size: NA
DNA: TGCGCCAGCAGAGCTACAGGGTCCAAAAACATTCAGTACTTC; CDR3: CASRATGSKNIQYF; D: NA; J: TRBJ2-4; V: TRBV10-2; size: NA
DNA: TGTGCCAGCAGCTTGCGGCCCCTGACTAGCCCGGTCGAGCAGTACTTC; CDR3: CASSLRPLTSPVEQYF; D: TRBD2; J: TRBJ2-7; V: TRBV11-2; size: NA
DNA: TGTGCCAGCAGTGAAGGACTTAGCACAGATACGCAGTATTTT; CDR3: CASSEGLSTDTQYF; D: NA; J: TRBJ2-3; V: TRBV2; size: NA
DNA: TGTGCCAGTAGTACGGGACTAGACTTCTACAATGAGCAGTTCTTC; CDR3: CASSTGLDFYNEQFF; D: TRBD2; J: TRBJ2-1; V: TRBV19; size: NA
DNA: TGTGCCAGCTCACCAACTTCGGCGGGGGGGATGGTGAATGAGCAGTTCTTC; CDR3: CASSPTSAGGMVNEQFF; D: TRBD2; J: TRBJ2-1; V: TRBV18; size: NA
DNA: TGTGCCAGCACCTCCGGTAACTATGGCTACACCTTC; CDR3: CASTSGNYGYTF; D: NA; J: TRBJ1-2; V: TRBV28; size: NA
DNA: TGTGCCAGCAGCTCCTCCGGGGGCACCGGGGAGCTGTTTTTT; CDR3: CASSSSGGTGELFF; D: NA; J: TRBJ2-2; V: TRBV9; size: NA
DNA: TGTGCCAGCTCACCACTGCGGGGACCTAATGAAAAACTGTTTTTT; CDR3: CASSPLRGPNEKLFF; D: NA; J: TRBJ1-4; V: TRBV18; size: NA
DNA: TGTGCCAGCAGCTACTACCCGACCCGGGACAGGGGCCTTGGGAATAATTCACCCCTCCACTTT; CDR3: CASSYYPTRDRGLGNNSPLHF; D: TRBD1; J: TRBJ1-6; V: TRBV6-6; size: few
DNA: TGTGCCAGCAGTTACAACAGCCGTAACACTGAAGCTTTCTTT; CDR3: CASSYNSRNTEAFF; D: NA; J: TRBJ1-1; V: TRBV6-5; size: NA
DNA: TGCGCCAGCAGCTTAGGGACAACCAACTATGGCTACACCTTC; CDR3: CASSLGTTNYGYTF; D: NA; J: TRBJ1-2; V: TRBV5-1; size: NA
DNA: TGTGCCAGCAGCTTTTACGGGGATACGCAGTATTTT; CDR3: CASSFYGDTQYF; D: NA; J: TRBJ2-3; V: TRBV7-6; size: NA
DNA: TGTGCTAGTGGTTTGGGACAGGGGATTTCGGAGACCCAGTACTTC; CDR3: CASGLGQGISETQYF; D: TRBD1; J: TRBJ2-5; V: TRBV12-5; size: once
DNA: TGTGCCAGCAGTAGAACAGGGGGCGCTTACGAGCAGTACTTC; CDR3: CASSRTGGAYEQYF; D: TRBD1; J: TRBJ2-7; V: TRBV27; size: NA